One sample yielded the 23 T cell receptor beta chains listed below, sequenced in a study of blood T cells in healthy people across ages. A second PCR of roughly 7 to 11 cycles used a sample-barcoded 5' primer and a J-beta primer mix. MiXCR, applied by TCRdb to the 5' RACE reads, yields one record per CDR3 protein. The sample shows approximately 1,000,000 distinct CDR3 sequences, more than 40% of them seen only once. Material: blood. The receptor source for this set is a woman aged 60-75 years in good health.

This clonotype was counted between two and nine times. The chain employs TRBV6-1 and TRBJ2-1; 11 bases fit TRBD1. Trimming cost V 2 bases and J 5 bases; bases outside gene matches: 2. The CDR3 is made up of 15 amino acids. Germline-derived CDR1 and CDR2 are MNHNS and SASEGT. In DNA form, the CDR3 reads TGTGCCAGCAGTGAACCGGGACAGGGGGACAATGAGCAGTTCTTC. Residues: CASSEPGQGDNEQFF.

The V call is TRBV5-1, the J call TRBJ2-5; either TRBD1 or TRBD2 may supply D (6 bases each). Germline V lookup: CDR1 SGHRS, CDR2 YFSETQ. There are 14 residues in the CDR3. Trimming removed 0 bases from V and 11 bases from J, with 17 bases in between. This CDR3 reads CASSLEWGAREQYF. CDR3 in DNA: TGCGCCAGCAGCTTGGAGTGGGGGGCGAGGGAGCAGTACTTC.

The CDR3 loop reads CASSPNDSREKLFF. CDR3 sequence (DNA): TGTGCCAGCTCACCAAACGACAGTCGCGAAAAACTGTTTTTT. This rearrangement joins TRBV18 to TRBJ1-4; D is possibly TRBD1 (5 bases). Germline CDR1 reads KGHSH; CDR2 reads LQKENI. This CDR3 has 14 residues. Trimming removed 2 bases at V and 8 bases at J, with 12 bases between.

Comment on this clonotype: The junction departs from the called germline gene at one end, perhaps through a read error. The chain uses TRBV29-1 and TRBJ1-2, with D perhaps TRBD1 (6 bases). There are 15 residues in the CDR3. CDR1 and CDR2 from the germline V gene are SQVTM and ANQGSEA. The chain's CDR3 is CSGLPLTGANYDYTF. DNA for the CDR3: TGCAGCGGCTTGCCCCTGACAGGTGCTAACTATGACTACACCTTC. The variable domain in full, with the rest retrieved from reference TRBV29-1 and TRBJ1-2, is SAVISQKPSRDICQRGTSLTIQCQVDSQVTMMFWYRQQPGQSLTLIATANQGSEATYESGFVIDKFPISRPNLTFSTLTVSNMSPEDSSIYLCSGLPLTGANYDYTFGSGTRLTVV.

The V and J genes are TRBV18 and TRBJ2-7; no definite D call. Near its end, the DNA agrees better with TRBJ2-5, so the J call may be wrong. Germline V CDR1 and CDR2: KGHSH, LQKENI. This CDR3 region has 12 residues. CDR3 sequence (DNA): TGTGCCAGCTCACAACCTGTCGAGACCCAGTACTTC. This codes for CASSQPVETQYF.

This clonotype has only a few counts. The chain links TRBV3-1 to TRBJ2-1; D is possibly TRBD2 (6 bases). V gave up 0 bases and J gave up 13 bases, with 13 bases separating them. There are 13 residues in the CDR3. Germline loops: CDR1 LGHDT, CDR2 YNNKEL (reference sequence). The CDR3 loop is CASSQDFGTSQFF. Here the CDR3 DNA reads TGTGCCAGCAGCCAAGATTTCGGGACTTCCCAGTTCTTC.

V usage is TRBV11-2 and J usage is TRBJ1-2, with D hard to call. The length of the CDR3 is 15 residues. Germline V gene sequence: CDR1 SGHAT, CDR2 FQNNGV. V gave up 4 bases and J gave up 7 bases, with 19 bases separating them. This CDR3 reads CASSSPERVSGGYTF. The CDR3, as DNA: TGTGCCAGCAGCTCCCCCGAAAGAGTTAGTGGTGGCTACACCTTC.

This clonotype was recorded a few times. The chain combines TRBV7-3 with TRBJ2-3; D unresolved. The CDR3 has 12 residues. Trimming left V 4 bases short and J 8 bases short, with 10 bases between. The germline gives CDR1 SGHTA, CDR2 FQGTGA. CDR3 region: CASSSLGGTQYF. The CDR3 nucleotides read TGTGCCAGCAGCTCTCTAGGCGGTACGCAGTATTTT.

This chain links TRBV5-1 with TRBJ2-1; maybe TRBD2 (6 bases). The CDR3 contains 15 residues. Looked up from germline, CDR1 is SGHRS and CDR2 is YFSETQ. Trimming shortened V by 5 bases and J by 10 bases, and 22 bases separated the two germline ends. Here the CDR3 reads CASRDGGNSRYEQFF. CDR3 sequence (DNA): TGCGCCAGCAGGGACGGGGGTAATAGCCGTTACGAGCAGTTCTTC.

This clonotype is a singleton in its sample. V and J are TRBV9 and TRBJ1-2, with 8 bases fitting TRBD1. This CDR3 is built from 13 residues. Germline V lookup: CDR1 SGDLS, CDR2 YYNGEE. The V segment lost 3 bases and the J segment 3 bases; nucleotides outside the gene matches: 1. The CDR3 region has the DNA TGTGCCAGCAGCGGGGACAGGCACTATGGCTACACCTTC. Its translation is CASSGDRHYGYTF. Variable domain in full (rest from reference TRBV9 and TRBJ1-2): DSGVTQTPKHLITATGQRVTLRCSPRSGDLSVYWYQQSLDQGLQFLIQYYNGEERAKGNILERFSAQQFPDLHSELNLSSLELGDSALYFCASSGDRHYGYTFGSGTRLTVV.

The V gene is TRBV7-3, the J gene TRBJ2-5; TRBD2 aligns across 11 bases. This CDR3 spans 15 amino acids. CDR1 and CDR2 (germline): SGHTA, FQGTGA. The J segment lost 1 base and the V segment lost 5 bases, leaving 3 bases of the junction unmatched. The CDR3 DNA reads as TGTGCCAGCAGCAGTACTAGCGGGGGCCAAGAGACCCAGTACTTC. The encoded protein is CASSSTSGGQETQYF.

This sequence joins TRBV12-3 or TRBV12-4 and TRBJ2-3; D is ambiguous. V shed 2 bases and J shed 3 bases, with 9 bases lying between them. There are 14 residues in the CDR3. The CDR3 protein is CASSLLSGTDTQYF. As DNA, the CDR3 is TGTGCCAGCAGTTTACTCTCCGGAACAGATACGCAGTATTTT.

The J gene is TRBJ1-5, the V gene TRBV12-3 or TRBV12-4, with a possible D match to TRBD1 (6 bases). This CDR3 spans 14 amino acids. With 9 bases removed from V and 2 bases from J, the gap between germline ends came to 14 bases. The CDR3 loop is CASNRRGGNQPQHF. CDR3 DNA: TGTGCCAGTAATAGGAGGGGGGGCAATCAGCCCCAGCATTTT.

This clonotype was seen at least ten times. As DNA, the CDR3 is TGTGCCAGCAGTTACAATCCCACCAGTCCGCAGTATTTT. It translates to CASSYNPTSPQYF. The chain joins TRBV6-6 to TRBJ2-3; D gene unclear. Germline CDR1 reads MNHNY; CDR2 reads SVGAGI (reference sequence). This CDR3 comprises 13 residues. V shed 2 bases and J shed 10 bases, with 13 bases lying between them.

The V and J genes are TRBV5-4 and TRBJ2-7, with D perhaps matching TRBD1 (6 bases). This CDR3 has 14 residues. Germline lookup yields CDR1 SGHNT and CDR2 YYREEE (reference sequence). The ends were cut back, 4 bases at V and 4 bases at J, with 15 bases in the middle. The DNA of the CDR3 is TGTGCCAGCAGCGAGCCGGGACAAGAATACGAGCAGTACTTC. As protein: CASSEPGQEYEQYF.

The table lists this clonotype with a few counts. This chain uses TRBV13 with TRBJ2-1; 9 positions agree with TRBD2. From germline, CDR1 is PRHDT and CDR2 FYEKMQ (reference sequence). This CDR3 has 15 amino acids. V lost 4 bases to trimming and J lost 8 bases; unmatched junction nucleotides: 9. This CDR3 is CASSSAQREVDEQFF. The CDR3 nucleotides are TGTGCCAGCAGCTCAGCCCAGCGGGAGGTCGATGAGCAGTTCTTC.

V and J are TRBV30 and TRBJ1-4, with D possibly matching TRBD1 (6 bases). Trimming pared 4 bases from V and 8 bases from J, leaving 14 bases between. In germline, CDR1 is GTSNPN, CDR2 SVGIG (reference sequence). This CDR3 contains 13 residues. CDR3 sequence (DNA): TGTGCCTGGACAAGGGGGGTGGGGGAAAAACTGTTTTTT. Amino acid sequence: CAWTRGVGEKLFF.

V gene TRBV28 combines with J gene TRBJ2-3; the D gene is possibly TRBD1 (6 bases). The V end was cut by 3 bases, the J end by 0 bases, with 13 bases between. The length of the CDR3 is 16 residues. Germline CDR1 is MDHEN and CDR2 is SYDVKM. CDR3 DNA: TGTGCCAGCAGTTTTTCCGGACAGAGTAGCACAGATACGCAGTATTTT. Protein: CASSFSGQSSTDTQYF.

This rearrangement joins TRBV5-1 to TRBJ1-5; possibly TRBD1 for D (5 bases). Between the trimmed V and J ends, which lost 3 bases and 6 bases, there was a span of 13 bases. The CDR3 runs to 14 residues. The germline gives CDR1 SGHRS, CDR2 YFSETQ. In DNA form, the CDR3 reads TGCGCCAGCAGCTGGGACGGACGTAGTCAGCCCCAGCATTTT. It specifies CASSWDGRSQPQHF.

The rearrangement joins TRBV6-6 to TRBJ1-2, with a weak D call TRBD1 (6 bases). The CDR3 spans 15 residues. Germline V gene sequence: CDR1 MNHNY, CDR2 SVGAGI (reference sequence). Trimming removed 5 bases from V and 4 bases from J, with 17 bases in between. The CDR3 sequence: CASSLQGLHSYGYTF. CDR3 sequence (DNA): TGTGCCAGCAGTCTCCAGGGGCTGCATTCCTATGGCTACACCTTC.

As for this clonotype: One end of the junction fails to match germline, which may point to a read error. CDR3 DNA: TGTGTCAGCAGCTTGGGTACTAGAGGACGGACTAGCTCCTACGAGCAGTACTTC. Protein product: CVSSLGTRGRTSSYEQYF. The chain has TRBV11-2 and TRBJ2-5, with 7 bases fitting TRBD2. The tail of the sequence fits TRBJ2-7 better, so the J call may be wrong. Germline CDR1 and CDR2: SGHAT and FQNNGV. The CDR3 is 18 residues long.

This clonotype was seen only a few times. The chain is built from TRBV2 and TRBJ2-3; D is perhaps TRBD2 (5 bases). Germline CDR1 is SNHLY and CDR2 is FYNNEI. CDR3 length: 15 amino acids. Trimming shortened V by 3 bases and J by 0 bases, and 10 bases separated the two germline ends. CDR3 sequence (DNA): TGTGCCAGCAGTGACGGGATAATAAGCACAGATACGCAGTATTTT. Protein product: CASSDGIISTDTQYF.

The CDR3 sequence is CASSPQMGTGNNEQFF. The CDR3 DNA reads TGTGCCAGCAGTCCTCAAATGGGGACAGGGAACAATGAGCAGTTCTTC. The genes are TRBV6-5 and TRBJ2-1; TRBD1 aligns across 9 bases. CDR1 MNHEY and CDR2 SVGAGI come from the germline V gene. The CDR3 extends over 16 amino acids. Trimming at V came to 5 bases and at J to 5 bases, leaving 10 bases not matched to a gene.